The rows below give T cell receptor beta chains drawn from one sample of a study of blood T cell repertoires in COVID-19. TCRdb keeps only in-frame clones here, not all; method: immunoSEQ multiplex PCR. The repertoire consists of tens of thousands of clones, with about 91% occurring once and the leading ten covering approximately 6.4%. Sequenced material: peripheral blood. Every receptor here comes from a woman between 45 and 60 years old with acute or convalescent COVID-19. Both conserved end residues are part of each CDR3. The order of the fields is D gene, clone size, V gene, J gene, CDR3 protein, CDR3 DNA. D genes are given only for firm matches. Clone size is stated in some rows and not others, as once, few, many or a class when expanded.

NA	once	TRBV19	TRBJ1-5	CASSTGVYSNQPQHF	TGTGCCAGTAGTACGGGTGTTTACAGCAATCAGCCCCAGCATTTT
NA	NA	TRBV7-9	TRBJ1-6	CASSLNQGRDSPLHF	TGTGCCAGCAGCTTAAATCAGGGGCGTGATTCACCCCTCCACTTT
TRBD1	NA	TRBV5-4	TRBJ1-1	CASNLDRGVTEAFF	TGTGCCAGCAACCTTGACAGGGGTGTCACTGAAGCTTTCTTT
NA	NA	TRBV11-2	TRBJ1-1	CASSYTMGGTEAFF	TGTGCCAGCAGCTATACGATGGGGGGCACTGAAGCTTTCTTT
TRBD1	NA	TRBV7-9	TRBJ1-3	CASSSDRNSGNTIYF	TGTGCCAGCAGCTCGGACAGGAACTCTGGAAACACCATATATTTT
TRBD1	NA	TRBV7-9	TRBJ1-1	CASSPGQGGTRETEAFF	TGTGCCAGCAGCCCCGGACAGGGGGGGACTCGGGAGACTGAAGCTTTCTTT
TRBD1	NA	TRBV19	TRBJ1-1	CASSIQGLGEAFF	TGTGCCAGTTCGATACAGGGGCTTGGAGAAGCTTTCTTT
NA	NA	TRBV5-1	TRBJ1-3	CASSLAATGSGNTIYF	TGCGCCAGCAGCTTGGCCGCGACAGGCTCTGGAAACACCATATATTTT
NA	NA	TRBV3-1/TRBV3-2	TRBJ1-2	CASSHGPGYGYTF	TGTGCCAGCAGCCACGGTCCGGGCTATGGCTACACCTTC
TRBD1	NA	TRBV19	TRBJ1-2	CASSGTGKFYGYTF	TGTGCCAGTAGTGGGACAGGGAAGTTCTATGGCTACACCTTC
NA	NA	TRBV6-2/TRBV6-3	TRBJ2-1	CASSAFFSSSYNEQFF	TGTGCCAGCAGTGCCTTTTTCTCGAGCTCCTACAATGAGCAGTTCTTC
NA	NA	TRBV11-2	TRBJ1-5	CASSLGVQGNQPQHF	TGTGCCAGCAGCTTAGGCGTACAGGGCAATCAGCCCCAGCATTTT
NA	NA	TRBV18	TRBJ1-5	CASSVDSNQPQHF	TGTGCCAGCTCAGTGGACAGTAATCAGCCCCAGCATTTT
TRBD2	NA	TRBV18	TRBJ2-7	CASSHRGGNYEQYF	TGTGCCAGCTCCCACCGGGGGGGCAACTACGAGCAGTACTTC
TRBD2	once	TRBV7-8	TRBJ2-1	CASSLRRTRPYNEQFF	TGTGCCAGCAGCTTACGAAGGACTAGGCCTTACAATGAGCAGTTCTTC
TRBD2	NA	TRBV9	TRBJ2-1	CASSVGGGDNEQFF	TGTGCCAGCAGCGTAGGCGGGGGGGACAATGAGCAGTTCTTC
NA	NA	TRBV9	TRBJ1-1	CASSVGGPSEAFF	TGTGCCAGCAGCGTAGGGGGGCCCAGTGAAGCTTTCTTT
TRBD2	NA	TRBV19	TRBJ2-1	CASSRAGGDGSYNEQFF	TGTGCCAGTAGTAGGGCTGGGGGGGATGGTTCCTACAATGAGCAGTTCTTC
NA	NA	TRBV28	TRBJ1-1	CASRGYRDLMNTEAFF	TGTGCCAGCAGAGGCTACAGGGATTTAATGAACACTGAAGCTTTCTTT
NA	NA	TRBV30	TRBJ2-1	CAWSPQTHRGGEQFF	TGTGCCTGGAGTCCCCAAACTCACAGGGGAGGTGAGCAGTTCTTC
TRBD2	NA	TRBV27	TRBJ2-7	CASSQSGLAVYYEQYF	TGTGCCAGCAGCCAGTCGGGACTAGCGGTCTACTACGAGCAGTACTTC
NA	NA	TRBV19	TRBJ1-6	CASTPGLLDSPLHF	TGTGCCAGTACCCCGGGACTCTTGGATTCACCCCTCCACTTT
NA	NA	TRBV15	TRBJ1-3	CATSQDMGADPSF	TGTGCCACCAGCCAAGATATGGGGGCAGACCCAAGCTTT
TRBD2	NA	TRBV5-1	TRBJ2-2	CASARLAGTGELFF	TGCGCCAGCGCAAGATTAGCGGGCACCGGGGAGCTGTTTTTT
NA	NA	TRBV19	TRBJ2-1	CASSPTLYNEQFF	TGTGCCAGTAGTCCTACCCTCTACAATGAGCAGTTCTTC
NA	NA	TRBV5-1	TRBJ1-1	CASSLGAGVRAEAFF	TGCGCCAGCAGCTTGGGCGCCGGGGTGCGGGCTGAAGCTTTCTTT
NA	once	TRBV4-1	TRBJ2-2	CASSQGGGGELFF	TGCGCCAGCAGCCAAGGGGGAGGCGGGGAGCTGTTTTTT
TRBD2	NA	TRBV6-2/TRBV6-3	TRBJ2-1	CASSPVGSSGYNEQFF	TGTGCCAGCAGCCCTGTGGGATCTAGCGGATACAATGAGCAGTTCTTC
NA	NA	TRBV19	TRBJ1-2	CAGPYGYTF	TGTGCCGGGCCCTATGGCTACACCTTC
NA	once	TRBV7-9	TRBJ1-6	CASSPRDSRALHF	TGTGCCAGCAGCCCCCGCGATTCCCGGGCCCTCCACTTT
NA	NA	TRBV5-5	TRBJ2-7	CASSLELRSYEQYF	TGTGCCAGCAGCTTGGAACTCCGCTCCTACGAGCAGTACTTC
NA	NA	TRBV5-1	TRBJ1-1	CASSLGRGDEAFF	TGCGCCAGCAGCTTGGGCAGGGGAGATGAAGCTTTCTTT
NA	NA	TRBV6-5	TRBJ2-3	CASSRTDTDTQYF	TGTGCCAGCAGCCGGACTGACACAGATACGCAGTATTTT
NA	once	TRBV11-2	TRBJ1-5	CASSLGRNQPQHF	TGTGCCAGCAGCTTAGGCAGGAATCAGCCCCAGCATTTT
TRBD2	NA	TRBV9	TRBJ2-1	CASSAGRGSYNEQFF	TGTGCCAGCAGCGCGGGGAGGGGCTCCTACAATGAGCAGTTCTTC
TRBD1	NA	TRBV19	TRBJ1-1	CASRDRAEDTEAFF	TGTGCCAGTAGGGACAGGGCGGAGGACACTGAAGCTTTCTTT
TRBD1	NA	TRBV5-1	TRBJ2-5	CASQRTQDRAETQYF	TGCGCCAGCCAGAGAACCCAGGACAGGGCTGAGACCCAGTACTTC
NA	NA	TRBV2	TRBJ1-5	CASSVQGYQPQHF	TGTGCCAGCAGTGTGCAGGGGTATCAGCCCCAGCATTTT
TRBD1	NA	TRBV13	TRBJ1-5	CASSVGGDQPQHF	TGTGCCAGCAGCGTAGGGGGCGATCAGCCCCAGCATTTT
TRBD2	NA	TRBV7-8	TRBJ2-3	CASTGLVTDTQYF	TGTGCCAGCACGGGACTAGTCACAGATACGCAGTATTTT
TRBD1	NA	TRBV7-9	TRBJ2-1	CASSPRDSRDYEQFF	TGTGCCAGCAGCCCCCGGGACAGCCGCGATTATGAGCAGTTCTTC
NA	NA	TRBV12-3/TRBV12-4	TRBJ2-7	CASSSQGFYEQYF	TGTGCCAGCAGTTCCCAGGGTTTCTACGAGCAGTACTTC
TRBD2	NA	TRBV7-3	TRBJ2-1	CASSLLGGREDEQFF	TGTGCCAGCAGCTTACTAGGCGGGAGGGAGGATGAGCAGTTCTTC